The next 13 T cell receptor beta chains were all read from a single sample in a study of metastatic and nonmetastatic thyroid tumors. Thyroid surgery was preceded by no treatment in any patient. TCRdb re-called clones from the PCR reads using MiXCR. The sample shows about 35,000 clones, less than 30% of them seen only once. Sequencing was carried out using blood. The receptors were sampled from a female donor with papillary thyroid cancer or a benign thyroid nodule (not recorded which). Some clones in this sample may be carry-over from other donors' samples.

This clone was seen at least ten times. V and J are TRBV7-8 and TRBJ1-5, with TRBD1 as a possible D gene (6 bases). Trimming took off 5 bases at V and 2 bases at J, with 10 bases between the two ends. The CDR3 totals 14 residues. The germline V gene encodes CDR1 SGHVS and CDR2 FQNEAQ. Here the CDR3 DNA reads TGTGCCAGCAGCATGACAGGCGGCAATCAGCCCCAGCATTTT. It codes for CASSMTGGNQPQHF.

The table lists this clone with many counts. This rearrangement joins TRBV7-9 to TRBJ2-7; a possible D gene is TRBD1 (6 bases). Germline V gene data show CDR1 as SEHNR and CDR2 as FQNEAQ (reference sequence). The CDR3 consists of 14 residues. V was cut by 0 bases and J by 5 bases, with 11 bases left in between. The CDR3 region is CASSLADRQDEQYF. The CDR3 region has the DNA TGTGCCAGCAGCTTAGCAGACCGACAGGACGAGCAGTACTTC.

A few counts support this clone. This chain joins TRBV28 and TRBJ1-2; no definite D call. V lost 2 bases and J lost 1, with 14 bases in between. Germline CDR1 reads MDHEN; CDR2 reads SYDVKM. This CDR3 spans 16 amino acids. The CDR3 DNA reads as TGTGCCAGCAGTTTACTCAGTGAGCCTGTTAACTATGGCTACACCTTC. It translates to CASSLLSEPVNYGYTF.

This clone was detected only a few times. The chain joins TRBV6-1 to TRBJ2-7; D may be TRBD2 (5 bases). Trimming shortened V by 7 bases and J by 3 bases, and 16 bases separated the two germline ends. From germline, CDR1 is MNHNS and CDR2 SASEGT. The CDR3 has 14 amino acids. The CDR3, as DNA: TGTGCCAGCATCTTGAGTAGCGCGATCTACGAGCAGTACTTC. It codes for CASILSSAIYEQYF.

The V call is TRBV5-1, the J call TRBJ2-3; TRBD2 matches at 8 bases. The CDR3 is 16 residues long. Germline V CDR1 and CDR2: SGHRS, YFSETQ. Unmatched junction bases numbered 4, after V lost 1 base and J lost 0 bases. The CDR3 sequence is CASSLYGGRSTDTQYF. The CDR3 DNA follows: TGCGCCAGCAGCTTGTATGGCGGGAGGAGCACAGATACGCAGTATTTT.

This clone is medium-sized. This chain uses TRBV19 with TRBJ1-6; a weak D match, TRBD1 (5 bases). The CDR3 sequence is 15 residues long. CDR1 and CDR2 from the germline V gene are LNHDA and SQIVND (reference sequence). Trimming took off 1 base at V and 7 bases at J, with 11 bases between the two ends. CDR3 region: CASSIAGNNNSPLHF. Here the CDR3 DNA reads TGTGCCAGTAGTATAGCAGGGAACAACAATTCACCCCTCCACTTT.

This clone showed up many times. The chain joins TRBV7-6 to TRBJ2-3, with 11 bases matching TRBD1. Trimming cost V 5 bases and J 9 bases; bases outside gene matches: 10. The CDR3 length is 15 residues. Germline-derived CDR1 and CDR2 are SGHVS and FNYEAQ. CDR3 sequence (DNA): TGTGCCAGCAGCCCCGGGACAGGGGGTTTGGGCACGCAGTATTTT. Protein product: CASSPGTGGLGTQYF.

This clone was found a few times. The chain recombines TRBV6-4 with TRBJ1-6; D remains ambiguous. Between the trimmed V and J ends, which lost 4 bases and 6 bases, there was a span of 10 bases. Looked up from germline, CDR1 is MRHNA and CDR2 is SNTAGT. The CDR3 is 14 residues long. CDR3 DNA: TGTGCCAGCAGTGTAACACCCGGTAATTCACCCCTCCACTTT. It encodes CASSVTPGNSPLHF.

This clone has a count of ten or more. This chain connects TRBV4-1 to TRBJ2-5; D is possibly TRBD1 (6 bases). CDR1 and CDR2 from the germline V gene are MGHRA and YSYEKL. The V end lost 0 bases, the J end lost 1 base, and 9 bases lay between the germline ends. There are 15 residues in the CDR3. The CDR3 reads CASSQEDRTQETQYF. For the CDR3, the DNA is TGCGCCAGCAGCCAAGAAGACAGGACCCAAGAGACCCAGTACTTC.

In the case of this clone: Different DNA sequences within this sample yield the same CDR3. CDR3 protein: CASSVIVVAEAFF. The CDR3 nucleotides are TGTGCCAGCAGTGTTATTGTTGTCGCGGAAGCTTTCTTT. The V gene is TRBV2, the J gene TRBJ1-1; unclear D gene. With 4 bases removed from V and 8 bases from J, the gap between germline ends came to 14 bases. The CDR3 contains 13 residues. Germline-derived CDR1 and CDR2 are SNHLY and FYNNEI.

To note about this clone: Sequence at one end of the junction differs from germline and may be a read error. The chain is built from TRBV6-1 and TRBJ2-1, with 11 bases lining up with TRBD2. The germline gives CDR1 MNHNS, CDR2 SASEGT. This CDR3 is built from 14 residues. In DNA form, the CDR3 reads TGTGCCAGCAGCCGGACTAGCGGGTTCAATGTGCAGTTCTTC. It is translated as CASSRTSGFNVQFF.

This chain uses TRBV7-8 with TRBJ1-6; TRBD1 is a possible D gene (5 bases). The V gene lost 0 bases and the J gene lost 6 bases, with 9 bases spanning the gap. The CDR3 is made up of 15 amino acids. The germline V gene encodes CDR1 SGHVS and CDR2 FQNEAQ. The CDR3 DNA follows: TGTGCCAGCAGCTTAGCGGGGGGAATTAATTCACCCCTCCACTTT. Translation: CASSLAGGINSPLHF.

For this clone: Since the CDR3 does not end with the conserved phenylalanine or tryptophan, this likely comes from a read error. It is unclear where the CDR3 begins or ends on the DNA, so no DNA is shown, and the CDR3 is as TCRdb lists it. Here the CDR3 reads CASILMGM. This chain links TRBV7-2 with TRBJ2-6. Termini included, the CDR3 measures 8 amino acids. Germline CDR1 is SGHTA and CDR2 is FQGNSA.